These T cell receptor beta chains were read from a single sample in a study of persistence of HIV-infected CD4 T cells. This table comes from immunoSEQ multiplex PCR, and its TCRdb copy is limited to in-frame clones, with some not included. Of around 40,000 clones detected, 88% appear once; the ten largest clones hold approximately 0.45%. These receptors have no identified antigens. The starting material was CD4+ T cells sorted from PBMCs after roughly 18-hour stimulation, obtained from a patient who received antiretroviral therapy. Receptors were obtained from an adult woman with HIV who was CMV-seropositive. Each CDR3 is given with its conserved first and last residue. Fields, in order: J gene, V gene, clone size, D gene, CDR3 protein, CDR3 DNA. D genes are given only for firm matches. Expanded clones are given a class, and other clones once, few, many or no size at all.

>TRBJ2-5|TRBV5-4|NA|NA
CASSLDQETQYF
TGTGCCAGCAGCTTGGACCAAGAGACCCAGTACTTC
>TRBJ1-5|TRBV10-2|few|NA
CASSEEGLSNQPQHF
TGCGCCAGCAGTGAAGAGGGCTTAAGCAATCAGCCCCAGCATTTT
>TRBJ1-1|TRBV5-1|NA|NA
CASSLGSGGMNTEAFF
TGCGCCAGCAGCTTGGGCTCAGGCGGGATGAACACTGAAGCTTTCTTT
>TRBJ1-2|TRBV7-8|NA|NA
CASSLGTDNYGYTF
TGTGCCAGCAGCTTAGGGACAGATAACTATGGCTACACCTTC
>TRBJ2-5|TRBV5-1|few|TRBD1
CASRRGQGEGETQYF
TGCGCCAGCAGGCGTGGCCAGGGGGAAGGGGAGACCCAGTACTTC
>TRBJ1-2|TRBV5-1|NA|NA
CASSLEGLSYGYTF
TGCGCCAGCAGCTTGGAGGGACTAAGCTATGGCTACACCTTC
>TRBJ2-7|TRBV7-8|NA|NA
CASSLAGAYEQYF
TGTGCCAGCAGCTTAGCGGGGGCCTACGAGCAGTACTTC
>TRBJ1-2|TRBV28|NA|NA
CASTFWGGRDGYTF
TGTGCCAGCACCTTCTGGGGGGGTAGGGATGGCTACACCTTC
>TRBJ1-2|TRBV12-3/TRBV12-4|NA|NA
CASSVIGYGGYTF
TGTGCCAGCAGTGTGATAGGTTACGGCGGCTACACCTTC
>TRBJ1-6|TRBV6-5|NA|TRBD1
CASAGTGISPLHF
TGTGCCAGTGCCGGGACAGGGATTTCACCCCTCCACTTT